The present T cell receptor beta chain was sequenced within a study of shared clonotypes between healthy human individuals. An even split of each subset's genomic DNA across several immunoSEQ plates was performed. Here immunoSEQ multiplex PCR was the method, and the copy in TCRdb shows in-frame clones only, minus some. Seen here are about 580,000 clones, more than 95% observed once, and the top ten hold less than 0.35%. Per germline, CDR1 MNHEY and CDR2 SMNVEV (reference sequence). This CDR3 spans 14 amino acids. With 3 bases removed from V and 2 bases from J, the gap between germline ends came to 11 bases. In the naive CD8 group, cells lacked CD45RO and were positively selected for CCR7, so terminally differentiated effector memory CD45RA+ cells were left out.

The rearrangement joins TRBV27 to TRBJ2-7; D is undetermined. The sequencing sample was made of naive CD8+ T cells sorted from blood. The source of this sequence is a young man in good health. The CDR3 region is CASSLISRAYEQYF. In nucleotides, the CDR3 is TGTGCCAGCAGTTTGATATCCAGAGCCTACGAGCAGTACTTC.